This TCR beta chain was identified during a study of T cell repertoires in cytomegalovirus infection (dated by TCRdb to the late 2010s). In terms of the full investigation: Because public TCR beta signatures pointed to carriage of CMV infection together with the matching HLA type, the HLA type of each donor mattered for the analysis. General conclusions and limits of the study: The ex vivo response was dominated by HLA-C-restricted CMV-specific TCR beta clonotypes, and the single most frequent clonotype in two of eight donors was supplied by these HLA-C-restricted clonotypes. In both this cohort and an independent roughly 350-donor cohort, the cumulative frequency of public TCR beta family members distinguished carriers of CMV infection plus the relevant HLA type.

In its sample, this clonotype was seen many times. Its antigen remains undetermined. Base quality data are lacking; no much larger clone is found one base away. The data were produced on an Illumina HiSeq 1500. Starting from the raw public reads, TCRdb applied fastp trimming at Q25, assembled clones with MiXCR and retained in-frame beta chains. For every CDR3 protein sequence, its rows merge into one entry that carries the most common genes and DNA. This sample comprises around 70,000 distinct CDR3 sequences, 3% to 4% of them detected only once. Jointly, the top ten make up roughly a fifth of the sample. CDR1 SGHTA and CDR2 FQGNSA are derived from the germline V gene. V was cut back by 1 base and J by 2 bases, leaving a gap of 12 bases between them. Spanning cysteine to phenylalanine, the CDR3 consists of 15 amino acids. Only the CDR3 DNA is retained, 45 bases long and in frame from the first base.

The sequence derives from a human donor in good health (CMV status not recorded). Some clones in this sample may be carry-over from other donors' samples. Sequencing used PBMCs. The sequence is built from TRBV7-2 and TRBJ2-7, with no confident D gene call. The CDR3 region has the sequence CASSLGRSATYEQYF. The DNA sequence is as follows: TGTGCCAGCAGCTTAGGACGGTCGGCTACCTACGAGCAGTACTTC.